Shown below are 27 T cell receptor beta chains from a single sample sequenced in a study of blood T cell repertoires in COVID-19. The repertoire was sequenced with immunoSEQ multiplex PCR; TCRdb's copy has only in-frame clones and lacks some. The sample holds approximately 260,000 clones; about 87% are singletons and the top ten take around 7.8%. Material: peripheral blood. These TCRs come from a human donor in a cohort sampled during active COVID-19.

This chain joins TRBV7-2 and TRBJ2-7; a possible D gene is TRBD2 (6 bases). CDR1 SGHTA and CDR2 FQGNSA come from the germline V gene. V was clipped by 2 bases and J by 5 bases, with 13 bases between them. This CDR3 region has 14 residues. CDR3 sequence (DNA): TGTGCCAGCAGCTTAAGGCAGGGAGGTCACGAGCAGTACTTC. Its translation: CASSLRQGGHEQYF.

The DNA for the CDR3 is TGTGCCACGCAGGCCAGGGAAGGGGATACGCAGTATTTT. Translation: CATQAREGDTQYF. The V call is TRBV12-3 or TRBV12-4, the J call TRBJ2-3, with a tentative D call TRBD1 (5 bases). V shed 10 bases and J shed 6 bases, with 17 bases lying between them. The CDR3 spans 13 residues.

In DNA form, the CDR3 reads TGTGCCACCAGCAGAACCGGCAATGAGCAGTTCTTC. It specifies CATSRTGNEQFF. The genes are TRBV15 and TRBJ2-1; D gene unclear. CDR1 and CDR2 from the germline V gene are LNHNV and YYDKDF (reference sequence). The V and J ends lost 2 bases and 6 bases respectively, with 5 bases between them. This CDR3 comprises 12 residues.

This clone was found a few times. This rearrangement joins TRBV10-1 to TRBJ1-1; TRBD1 might be the D (5 bases). This CDR3 is 13 amino acids long. Germline V gene lookup returns CDR1 WNHNN and CDR2 SYGVQD (reference sequence). Trimming stripped 8 bases from V and 2 bases from J, with 12 bases between. The chain's CDR3 is CASAQDLNTEAFF. DNA for the CDR3: TGCGCCAGCGCACAGGATCTTAACACTGAAGCTTTCTTT.

The chain combines TRBV6-5 with TRBJ2-5; 7 nucleotides align to TRBD1. Trimming at V came to 4 bases and at J to 3 bases, leaving 8 bases not matched to a gene. Germline V lookup: CDR1 MNHEY, CDR2 SVGAGI. The CDR3 extends over 15 amino acids. CDR3 residues: CASSFSGTAKETQYF. In nucleotides, the CDR3 is TGTGCCAGCAGTTTCTCAGGGACAGCTAAAGAGACCCAGTACTTC.

The CDR3 DNA follows: TGTGCCAGCAGTAATGGTTTCGCGGGAGAGACCCAGTACTTC. Translating gives CASSNGFAGETQYF. The genes are TRBV28 and TRBJ2-5, with D tentatively TRBD2 (5 bases). The germline V and J ends were trimmed by 5 bases and 4 bases, with 14 bases remaining between them. Germline V lookup: CDR1 MDHEN, CDR2 SYDVKM. CDR3 length equals 14 residues.

V and J are TRBV24-1 and TRBJ2-5, with a weak D call TRBD2 (6 bases). Germline loops: CDR1 KGHDR, CDR2 SFDVKD. The ends were cut back, 5 bases at V and 5 bases at J, with 17 bases in the middle. This CDR3 is 15 amino acids long. The CDR3 spells CATSAPRVGGETQYF. The DNA of the CDR3 is TGTGCCACCAGTGCCCCCAGGGTCGGAGGGGAGACCCAGTACTTC.

This clone was seen only a few times. The chain links TRBV7-9 to TRBJ2-3; 7 nucleotides agree with TRBD2. The CDR3 has 15 residues. The germline CDR1 and CDR2 sequences are SEHNR and FQNEAQ (reference sequence). The J segment lost 2 bases and the V segment lost 5 bases, leaving 7 bases of the junction unmatched. The CDR3 region has the DNA TGTGCCAGCAGCGCCCCTAGCGGAATCACAGATACGCAGTATTTT. It encodes CASSAPSGITDTQYF.

This clone was observed a single time. The chain recombines TRBV5-1 with TRBJ1-4; the match to TRBD1 covers 10 bases. The germline V gene has CDR1 SGHRS and CDR2 YFSETQ. The CDR3 is 16 amino acids. After removal of 4 bases from V and 8 bases from J, the junction contained 11 bases not matched to a gene. In nucleotides, the CDR3 is TGCGCCAGCAGCCCGGAACCGGGACAGGGGTACGAAAAACTGTTTTTT. Translated: CASSPEPGQGYEKLFF.

This clone showed up just once. The CDR3 DNA follows: TGTGCCACCAGCAGAGATGCGGGGACTGCTGAAGCTTTCTTT. Protein: CATSRDAGTAEAFF. The V and J genes are TRBV15 and TRBJ1-1, with D possibly TRBD1 on 5 matching bases. Trimming stripped 0 bases from V and 6 bases from J, with 11 bases between. Germline V gives CDR1 LNHNV, CDR2 YYDKDF (reference sequence). CDR3 length equals 14 residues.

This chain joins TRBV15 and TRBJ2-2; D gene ambiguous. V was cut by 0 bases and J by 4 bases, with 15 bases left in between. Germline V lookup: CDR1 LNHNV, CDR2 YYDKDF (reference sequence). The CDR3 has 17 amino acids. This CDR3 is CATSRDNSEPSTGELFF. The CDR3 DNA reads TGTGCCACCAGCAGAGATAACTCAGAGCCTAGCACCGGGGAGCTGTTTTTT.

The chain uses TRBV2 and TRBJ2-5; TRBD2 matches at 9 bases. Germline trimming cut 6 bases from V and 5 bases from J; bases unmatched to any gene: 7. The CDR3 consists of 14 residues. Germline CDR1 and CDR2: SNHLY and FYNNEI. The CDR3 nucleotides read TGTGCCAGCAGCCTTAGCGGGAGCGGGGAGACCCAGTACTTC. This sequence encodes CASSLSGSGETQYF.

The genes are TRBV6-5 and TRBJ1-2, with 8 positions matching TRBD1. J gave up 8 bases and V 6 bases, and 8 bases lay outside the gene matches. The V gene's germline CDR1 is MNHEY and CDR2 SVGAGI. The CDR3 contains 13 residues. The CDR3 DNA is TGTGCCAGCAGAGCAACAGGGGGAGGAGGCTACACCTTC. Protein product: CASRATGGGGYTF.

The V gene is TRBV5-4, the J gene TRBJ1-1, with D maybe TRBD1 (6 bases). The ends were cut back, 4 bases at V and 2 bases at J, with 15 bases in the middle. From germline, CDR1 is SGHNT and CDR2 YYREEE (reference sequence). The CDR3 is 15 amino acids. The chain's CDR3 is CASSPHGQINTEAFF. In DNA, the CDR3 is TGTGCCAGCAGCCCCCACGGACAGATAAACACTGAAGCTTTCTTT. Full variable domain (missing parts from reference TRBV5-4 and TRBJ1-1): ETGVTQSPTHLIKTRGQQVTLRCSSQSGHNTVSWYQQALGQGPQFIFQYYREEENGRGNFPPRFSGLQFPNYSSELNVNALELDDSALYLCASSPHGQINTEAFFGQGTRLTVV.

V and J are TRBV19 and TRBJ2-2, with D possibly matching TRBD2 (6 bases). Germline values: CDR1 LNHDA, CDR2 SQIVND (reference sequence). CDR3 length: 14 amino acids. Trimming cost V 4 bases and J 5 bases, with 11 bases left between them. CDR3 protein: CASSNVGGTGELFF. The CDR3 DNA reads TGTGCCAGTAGTAATGTTGGGGGGACCGGGGAGCTGTTTTTT.

The rearrangement joins TRBV28 to TRBJ1-1; 9 nucleotides agree with TRBD1. The germline V gene encodes CDR1 MDHEN and CDR2 SYDVKM. This CDR3 contains 16 residues. J gave up 0 bases and V 1 base, and 3 bases lay outside the gene matches. CDR3 region: CASSLLGTGLNTEAFF. The CDR3 DNA reads TGTGCCAGCAGTTTATTAGGGACAGGGCTGAACACTGAAGCTTTCTTT.

This chain uses TRBV6-4 with TRBJ1-2; D may be TRBD1 (6 bases). Per the germline V gene, CDR1 is MRHNA and CDR2 is SNTAGT. This CDR3 spans 12 amino acids. V gave up 5 bases and J gave up 8 bases, with 12 bases separating them. In DNA form, the CDR3 reads TGTGCCAGCAGTTCACAGGGTTTCGGCTACACCTTC. This encodes CASSSQGFGYTF.

This chain uses TRBV13 with TRBJ1-6; D uncertain. The length of the CDR3 is 12 residues. Germline V gives CDR1 PRHDT, CDR2 FYEKMQ (reference sequence). Trimming cost V 5 bases and J 7 bases, with 6 bases left between them. The CDR3 region is CASSQENSPLHF. DNA of the CDR3: TGTGCCAGCAGCCAGGAAAATTCACCCCTCCACTTT. The full variable domain, with the rest looked up from reference TRBV13 and TRBJ1-6, is AAGVIQSPRHLIKEKRETATLKCYPIPRHDTVYWYQQGPGQDPQFLISFYEKMQSDKGSIPDRFSAQQFSDYHSELNMSSLELGDSALYFCASSQENSPLHFGNGTRLTVT.

The rearrangement joins TRBV15 to TRBJ2-3; tentatively, D is TRBD2 (6 bases). With 0 bases removed from V and 0 bases from J, the gap between germline ends came to 10 bases. The CDR3 has 16 residues. CDR1 and CDR2 from the germline V gene are LNHNV and YYDKDF (reference sequence). The DNA of the CDR3 is TGTGCCACCAGCAGAGATTTCGGGACTAGCACAGATACGCAGTATTTT. It specifies CATSRDFGTSTDTQYF.

The V call is TRBV10-1, the J call TRBJ2-2; TRBD2 aligns across 8 bases. CDR1 is WNHNN and CDR2 is SYGVQD in the germline V gene (reference sequence). Trimming cost V 4 bases and J 3 bases; bases outside gene matches: 13. The CDR3 is 18 amino acids. CDR3 DNA sequence: TGCGCCAGCAGTGCACTAGCGGCTCGAGATCAGGACACCGGGGAGCTGTTTTTT. Translated, it gives CASSALAARDQDTGELFF.

The V gene is TRBV5-5, the J gene TRBJ2-7, with TRBD2 as a possible D gene (6 bases). The germline V gene encodes CDR1 SGHKS and CDR2 YYEKEE (reference sequence). Trimming removed 3 bases from V and 7 bases from J, with 23 bases in between. This CDR3 region has 16 residues. The CDR3 sequence: CASSSPSSGWSYEQYF. The CDR3 DNA is TGTGCCAGCAGCTCCCCCAGCAGCGGGTGGTCGTATGAGCAGTACTTC.

The V call is TRBV9, the J call TRBJ2-2; D is perhaps TRBD2 (5 bases). Between the trimmed V and J ends, which lost 7 bases and 4 bases, there was a span of 8 bases. This CDR3 is built from 12 residues. CDR1 and CDR2 from the germline V gene are SGDLS and YYNGEE. CDR3 nucleotide sequence: TGTGCCAGCGGGAGATTCACCGGGGAGCTGTTTTTT. Translation gives CASGRFTGELFF.

The V and J genes are TRBV10-1 and TRBJ2-6, with D possibly TRBD2 on 5 matching bases. In germline, CDR1 is WNHNN, CDR2 SYGVQD (reference sequence). The CDR3 covers 17 residues. Trimming took off 1 base at V and 8 bases at J, with 18 bases between the two ends. CDR3 nucleotide sequence: TGCGCCAGCAGTGAGTTGAAGGGCTTCGGGGAAACCAACGTCCTGACTTTC. Translation gives CASSELKGFGETNVLTF.

The V call is TRBV7-2, the J call TRBJ1-1; D call uncertain. V dropped 6 bases and J dropped 7 bases, with 12 bases sitting between them. The CDR3 spans 12 residues. Germline loops: CDR1 SGHTA, CDR2 FQGNSA. CDR3 DNA sequence: TGTGCCAGCAGAAATAGACGGGGTGAAGCTTTCTTT. Its protein product is CASRNRRGEAFF.

The chain is built from TRBV18 and TRBJ2-7; 7 nucleotides line up with TRBD1. This CDR3 contains 17 residues. Germline loops: CDR1 KGHSH, CDR2 LQKENI. Germline trimming cut 1 base from V and 1 base from J; bases unmatched to any gene: 10. CDR3 in DNA: TGTGCCAGCTCACCACTACCAGGGGGTTTTGGTTCCTACGAGCAGTACTTC. It encodes CASSPLPGGFGSYEQYF.

The J gene is TRBJ2-7, the V gene TRBV25-1; the match to TRBD1 covers 8 bases. Germline assignment: CDR1 MGHDK and CDR2 SYGVNS. This CDR3 has 15 amino acids. Germline trimming cut 1 base from V and 3 bases from J; bases unmatched to any gene: 5. The CDR3 DNA sequence: TGTGCCAGCAGTGAATCGGGCAGGGGGCACTACGAGCAGTACTTC. Translating it yields CASSESGRGHYEQYF.

The chain links TRBV12-3 or TRBV12-4 to TRBJ2-5, with 10 bases identical to TRBD2. Trimming removed 1 base from V and 11 bases from J; junction bases left unmatched: 4. CDR3 length equals 13 residues. Here the CDR3 reads CASSLVSSGGQYF. The CDR3 nucleotides are TGTGCCAGCAGTTTAGTTTCTAGCGGGGGACAGTACTTC.